The present T cell receptor (beta chain) was sequenced within a study of CD8 T cells in Susac syndrome. TCR beta from blood CD8+ and CD4+ T cells was sequenced. The multiple sclerosis control group consisted of treatment-naive patients whose relapsing-remitting disease, which was either stable or active, fulfilled revised McDonald criteria. FACS enriched CD8+ TEMRA cells, while bulk CD8+ and CD4+ were negatively isolated. Germline CDR1 SGHTA, CDR2 FQGNSA. There are 16 residues in the CDR3. Trimming removed 5 bases at V and 0 bases at J, with 16 bases between. RNA was extracted with the RNeasy kit, and a quantity of roughly 0.5 to 1 ug was reverse transcribed using random hexamers. TCRdb ran MiXCR on the immunoSEQ multiplex PCR reads and lists one entry per CDR3 protein. The data hold 150,000 to 200,000 distinct CDR3 sequences, with approximately 95% observed a single time.

The sample was CD4+ T cells from PBMCs. The receptor was isolated from a human donor with multiple sclerosis. This chain joins TRBV7-2 and TRBJ1-2, with TRBD1 as a possible D gene (5 bases). The DNA of the CDR3 is TGTGCCAGCAGCCCGGGGGGGACTATGGCTAACTATGGCTACACCTTC. Translating it yields CASSPGGTMANYGYTF.